A selection of T cell receptor beta chains follows, all from one sample in a study of cytomegalovirus exposure and HLA in healthy donors. The repertoire was sequenced with immunoSEQ multiplex PCR; TCRdb's copy has only in-frame clones and lacks some. The data hold some 110,000 clones, with more than 75% observed a single time. The sequenced material came from PBMCs. These receptors came from a woman aged 45-65 years in good health and CMV-seropositive. Both conserved end residues are part of each CDR3. The D gene is left open where the match is weak. For some rows the clone size is stated as once, few or many, or as a class when expanded; others skip it.

J | size | V | D | CDR3 | DNA
TRBJ2-7 | once | TRBV11-2 | TRBD1 | CASSPNRDSLEQYF | TGTGCCAGCAGCCCAAACCGGGACAGTCTCGAGCAGTACTTC
TRBJ2-7 | NA | TRBV28 | NA | CASSLWTRDAYEQYF | TGTGCCAGCAGTTTATGGACGCGGGACGCCTACGAGCAGTACTTC
TRBJ2-1 | NA | TRBV6-5 | TRBD2 | CASSTLAGGPNEQFF | TGTGCCAGCAGTACACTAGCGGGGGGACCTAATGAGCAGTTCTTC
TRBJ2-3 | NA | TRBV30 | NA | CAWSPGRGDTQYF | TGTGCCTGGAGTCCTGGAAGAGGGGATACGCAGTATTTT
TRBJ1-4 | NA | TRBV7-6 | NA | CASSATSNEKLFF | TGTGCCAGCAGCGCAACGAGCAATGAAAAACTGTTTTTT
TRBJ2-7 | NA | TRBV5-1 | NA | CASSSPSGPYEQYF | TGCGCCAGCAGCTCGCCCAGTGGCCCCTACGAGCAGTACTTC
TRBJ2-3 | NA | TRBV4-2 | NA | CASSNRIGGSTDTQYF | TGTGCCAGCAGCAACAGGATCGGCGGTAGCACAGATACGCAGTATTTT
TRBJ2-7 | few | TRBV5-4 | NA | CASSPYSGFSYEQYF | TGTGCCAGCAGCCCCTATTCGGGGTTCTCCTACGAGCAGTACTTC
TRBJ1-1 | NA | TRBV5-8 | NA | CASSYTLGARNTEAFF | TGTGCCAGCAGTTACACACTGGGGGCCCGGAACACTGAAGCTTTCTTT
TRBJ1-5 | NA | TRBV19 | NA | CASLAGAHSNQPQHF | TGTGCCAGCCTGGCGGGAGCGCATAGCAATCAGCCCCAGCATTTT
TRBJ2-2 | NA | TRBV4-3 | NA | CASSQVGNTGELFF | TGCGCCAGCAGCCAAGTCGGGAACACCGGGGAGCTGTTTTTT
TRBJ1-1 | once | TRBV16 | NA | CASSQQILNTEAFF | TGTGCCAGCAGCCAACAAATTCTGAACACTGAAGCTTTCTTT
TRBJ2-7 | NA | TRBV7-2 | TRBD1 | CASSDRQGNRGEQYF | TGTGCCAGCAGCGACCGACAGGGTAATAGGGGGGAGCAGTACTTC
TRBJ1-5 | NA | TRBV19 | NA | CASRQQVNNQPQHF | TGTGCCAGTAGACAACAGGTGAACAATCAGCCCCAGCATTTT
TRBJ1-4 | NA | TRBV28 | NA | CASSSYNEKLFF | TGTGCCAGCAGTTCCTACAATGAAAAACTGTTTTTT
TRBJ2-7 | NA | TRBV18 | TRBD2 | CASSPPGGGSYEQYF | TGTGCCAGCTCACCACCGGGCGGGGGGTCCTACGAGCAGTACTTC
TRBJ2-1 | NA | TRBV6-4 | NA | CALTRSSYNEQFF | TGTGCCTTAACTAGATCCTCCTACAATGAGCAGTTCTTC
TRBJ2-1 | NA | TRBV11-2 | TRBD2 | CASSLGGGLYNEQFF | TGTGCCAGCAGCTTGGGCGGGGGGCTATACAATGAGCAGTTCTTC
TRBJ1-1 | NA | TRBV30 | NA | CAWRVTGNTEAFF | TGTGCCTGGAGGGTCACAGGGAACACTGAAGCTTTCTTT
TRBJ2-2 | NA | TRBV15 | NA | CATSREQGGANTGELFF | TGTGCCACCAGCAGGGAACAGGGGGGGGCGAACACCGGGGAGCTGTTTTTT
TRBJ1-6 | NA | TRBV4-1 | NA | CASSQVQGYSYNSPLHF | TGCGCCAGCAGCCAAGTTCAGGGATACTCCTATAATTCACCCCTCCACTTT
TRBJ2-5 | NA | TRBV7-9 | NA | CASSTSEGGGQETQYF | TGTGCCAGCAGCACCTCCGAGGGGGGGGGCCAAGAGACCCAGTACTTC
TRBJ2-7 | once | TRBV27 | NA | CASSPLTGTYEQYF | TGTGCCAGCAGTCCGCTTACAGGAACCTACGAGCAGTACTTC
TRBJ1-2 | few | TRBV4-3 | TRBD1 | CASSQELLTGMVYTF | TGCGCCAGCAGCCAAGAATTATTGACAGGGATGGTCTACACCTTC
TRBJ2-7 | NA | TRBV5-1 | NA | CASNESRGPYEQYF | TGCGCCAGCAACGAATCCAGGGGCCCCTACGAGCAGTACTTC
TRBJ2-3 | NA | TRBV19 | TRBD2 | CASSPTSGGPPGTDTQYF | TGTGCCAGTAGCCCGACTAGCGGGGGGCCGCCCGGCACAGATACGCAGTATTTT
TRBJ2-3 | few | TRBV6-5 | TRBD2 | CASSYFGRGTDTQYF | TGTGCCAGCAGTTACTTCGGGAGGGGCACAGATACGCAGTATTTT
TRBJ1-1 | NA | TRBV15 | TRBD1 | CATSTKTGGTEAFF | TGTGCCACCAGCACCAAGACAGGGGGGACTGAAGCTTTCTTT
TRBJ2-5 | NA | TRBV29-1 | TRBD1 | CSVAGSWGQGNAVGETQYF | TGCAGCGTTGCCGGCTCGTGGGGACAGGGAAATGCGGTAGGAGAGACCCAGTACTTC
TRBJ2-7 | NA | TRBV7-9 | NA | CASSARTGRGWYEQYF | TGTGCCAGCAGCGCCCGGACAGGGCGGGGGTGGTACGAGCAGTACTTC
TRBJ1-2 | NA | TRBV6-5 | NA | CASYHYGYTF | TGTGCCAGCTATCACTATGGCTACACCTTC
TRBJ1-1 | NA | TRBV19 | NA | CASSITPLLNTEAFF | TGTGCCAGTAGTATCACGCCCCTACTGAACACTGAAGCTTTCTTT
TRBJ1-5 | few | TRBV2 | TRBD1 | CASNEGQGVGQPQHF | TGTGCCAGCAACGAAGGACAGGGGGTGGGACAGCCCCAGCATTTT
TRBJ2-7 | NA | TRBV6-1 | NA | CASGFIGTYEQYF | TGTGCCAGCGGCTTTATCGGGACCTACGAGCAGTACTTC
TRBJ2-2 | NA | TRBV7-3 | TRBD1 | CASSKGQLNTGELFF | TGTGCCAGCAGCAAGGGACAGTTGAACACCGGGGAGCTGTTTTTT
TRBJ1-5 | NA | TRBV5-5 | NA | CASSLAQVPSNQPQHF | TGTGCCAGCAGCCTGGCGCAGGTCCCAAGCAATCAGCCCCAGCATTTT
TRBJ1-3 | NA | TRBV6-5 | NA | CASRPWGKSGTIYF | TGTGCCAGCAGACCCTGGGGCAAATCAGGCACCATATATTTT
TRBJ1-3 | NA | TRBV27 | NA | CASSSHSSGNTIYF | TGTGCCAGCAGTTCACACAGCTCTGGAAACACCATATATTTT
TRBJ1-1 | NA | TRBV6-5 | NA | CASSYLDADMNTEAFF | TGTGCCAGCAGTTATTTGGATGCGGACATGAACACTGAAGCTTTCTTT
TRBJ1-1 | NA | TRBV4-1 | NA | CASSQARDQNTEAFF | TGCGCCAGCAGCCAAGCGCGGGACCAGAACACTGAAGCTTTCTTT